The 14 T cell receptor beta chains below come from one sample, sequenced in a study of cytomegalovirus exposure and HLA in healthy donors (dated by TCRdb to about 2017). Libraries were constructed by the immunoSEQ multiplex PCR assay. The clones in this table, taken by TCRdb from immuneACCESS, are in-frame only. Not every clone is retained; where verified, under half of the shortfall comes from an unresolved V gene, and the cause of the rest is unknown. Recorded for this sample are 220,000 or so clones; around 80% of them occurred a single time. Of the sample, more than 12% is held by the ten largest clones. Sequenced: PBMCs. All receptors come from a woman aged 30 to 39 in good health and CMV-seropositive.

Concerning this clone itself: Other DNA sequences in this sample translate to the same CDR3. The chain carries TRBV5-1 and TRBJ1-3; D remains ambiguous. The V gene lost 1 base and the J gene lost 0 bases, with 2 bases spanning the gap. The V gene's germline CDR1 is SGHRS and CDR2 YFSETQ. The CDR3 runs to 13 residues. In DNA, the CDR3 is TGCGCCAGCAGCTTGTACTCTGGAAACACCATATATTTT. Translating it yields CASSLYSGNTIYF.

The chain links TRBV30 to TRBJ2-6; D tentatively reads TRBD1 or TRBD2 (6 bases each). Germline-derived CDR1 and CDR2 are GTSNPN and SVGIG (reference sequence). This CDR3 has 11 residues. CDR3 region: CAQGGSNVLTF. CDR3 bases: TGTGCGCAAGGGGGGAGTAACGTCCTGACTTTC.

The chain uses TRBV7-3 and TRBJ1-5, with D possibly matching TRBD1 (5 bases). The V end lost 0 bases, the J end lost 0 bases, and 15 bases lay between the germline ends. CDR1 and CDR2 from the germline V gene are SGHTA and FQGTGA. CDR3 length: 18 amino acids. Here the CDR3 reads CASSLTMRDGNSNQPQHF. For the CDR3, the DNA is TGTGCCAGCAGCTTAACTATGAGGGACGGCAATAGCAATCAGCCCCAGCATTTT.

DNA of the CDR3: TGCAGTGCGAAATACAATGAGCAGTTCTTC. Translated, it gives CSAKYNEQFF. This rearrangement joins TRBV20-1 to TRBJ2-1; D call uncertain. The CDR3 runs to 10 residues. Between the trimmed V and J ends, which lost 6 bases and 4 bases, there was a span of 4 bases. Looked up from germline, CDR1 is DFQATT and CDR2 is SNEGSKA (reference sequence).

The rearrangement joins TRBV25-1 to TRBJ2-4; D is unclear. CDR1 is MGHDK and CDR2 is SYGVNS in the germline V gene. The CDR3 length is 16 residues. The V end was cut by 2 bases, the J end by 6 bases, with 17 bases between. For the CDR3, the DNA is TGTGCCAGCAGTGAAGCGAAAGTCGGCTCGGGAAACATTCAGTACTTC. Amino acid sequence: CASSEAKVGSGNIQYF.

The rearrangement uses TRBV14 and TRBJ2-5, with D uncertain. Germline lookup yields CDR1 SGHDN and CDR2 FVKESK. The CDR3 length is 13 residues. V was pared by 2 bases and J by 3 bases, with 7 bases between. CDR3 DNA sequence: TGTGCCAGCAGCCAACTCAGAAAAGAGACCCAGTACTTC. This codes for CASSQLRKETQYF.

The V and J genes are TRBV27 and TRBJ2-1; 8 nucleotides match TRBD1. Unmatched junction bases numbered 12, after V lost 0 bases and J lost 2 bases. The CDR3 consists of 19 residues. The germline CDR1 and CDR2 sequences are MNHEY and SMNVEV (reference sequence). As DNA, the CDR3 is TGTGCCAGCAGTTTATCCGAGCCTGGCGGGACAGGTGCCTACAATGAGCAGTTCTTC. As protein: CASSLSEPGGTGAYNEQFF.

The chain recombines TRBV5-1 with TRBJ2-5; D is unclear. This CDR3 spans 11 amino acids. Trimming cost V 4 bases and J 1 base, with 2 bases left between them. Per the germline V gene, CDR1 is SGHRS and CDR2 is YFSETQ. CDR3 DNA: TGCGCCAGCAGCGTCCAAGAGACCCAGTACTTC. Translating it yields CASSVQETQYF.

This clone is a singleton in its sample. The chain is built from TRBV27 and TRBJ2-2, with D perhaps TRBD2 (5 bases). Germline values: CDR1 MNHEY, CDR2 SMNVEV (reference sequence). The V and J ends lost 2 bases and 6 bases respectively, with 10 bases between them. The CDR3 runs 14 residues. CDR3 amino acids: CASSLGLRAGELFF. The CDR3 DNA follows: TGTGCCAGCAGTTTAGGACTGCGCGCCGGGGAGCTGTTTTTT.

The CDR3 protein is CASSQRLARTDTQYF. CDR3 DNA sequence: TGTGCCAGCAGTCAAAGACTAGCTCGCACAGATACGCAGTATTTT. The V gene is TRBV14, the J gene TRBJ2-3; 7 bases line up with TRBD2. The germline V gene has CDR1 SGHDN and CDR2 FVKESK. The CDR3 has 15 amino acids. The V gene end was trimmed by 6 bases and the J gene end by 1 base; junction bases not matched to a gene: 7.

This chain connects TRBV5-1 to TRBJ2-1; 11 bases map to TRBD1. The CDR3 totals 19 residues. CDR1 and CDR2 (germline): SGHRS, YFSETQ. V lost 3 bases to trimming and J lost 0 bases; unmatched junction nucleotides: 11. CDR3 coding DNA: TGCGCCAGCAGCTCCCAGCCCCAGGGACAGGGGGGCTCCTACAATGAGCAGTTCTTC. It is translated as CASSSQPQGQGGSYNEQFF.

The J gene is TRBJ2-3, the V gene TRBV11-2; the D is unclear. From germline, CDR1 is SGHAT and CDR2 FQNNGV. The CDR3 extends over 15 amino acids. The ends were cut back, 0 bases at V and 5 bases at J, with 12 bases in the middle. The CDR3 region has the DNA TGTGCCAGCAGCTTAGAAGTCAGGCCGTTAGATACGCAGTATTTT. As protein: CASSLEVRPLDTQYF.

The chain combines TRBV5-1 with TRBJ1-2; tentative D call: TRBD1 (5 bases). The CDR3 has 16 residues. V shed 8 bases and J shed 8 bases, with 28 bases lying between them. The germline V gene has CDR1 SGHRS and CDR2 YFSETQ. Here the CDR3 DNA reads TGCGCCAGTACGGGACTCGTGACCGGTGGAAAGGAGGGCTACACCTTC. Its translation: CASTGLVTGGKEGYTF. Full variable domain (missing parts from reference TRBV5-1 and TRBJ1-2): KAGVTQTPRYLIKTRGQQVTLSCSPISGHRSVSWYQQTPGQGLQFLFEYFSETQRNKGNFPGRFSGRQFSNSRSEMNVSTLELGDSALYLCASTGLVTGGKEGYTFGSGTRLTVV.

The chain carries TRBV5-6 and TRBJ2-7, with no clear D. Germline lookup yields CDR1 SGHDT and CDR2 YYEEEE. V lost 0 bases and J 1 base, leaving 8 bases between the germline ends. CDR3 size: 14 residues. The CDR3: CASSLGPPSYEQYF. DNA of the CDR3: TGTGCCAGCAGCTTGGGACCTCCTTCCTACGAGCAGTACTTC.